This TCR beta chain was obtained from a study of blood T cell repertoires in COVID-19. Study overall: Acute and convalescent COVID-19 samples came from the United States, Italy and Spain. PBMCs, B-cell-depleted T cells, or T cells provided the cDNA or gDNA that made up the material.

Germline lookup yields CDR1 LNHNV and CDR2 YYDKDF (reference sequence). Germline trimming cut 0 bases from V and 7 bases from J; bases unmatched to any gene: 11. The CDR3 is 17 residues long. Per the authors' pipeline: Amplification of reference gene primers was used by the study to estimate nucleated cell counts. Profiled with immunoSEQ multiplex PCR; TCRdb holds only in-frame clones, not every one. That table supplies the V and J calls and clone size; D and trimming were determined from the DNA. This sample carries about 190,000 clones, 90% of them seen once, and the ten largest clones take 0.6% to 0.8%.

The genes are TRBV15 and TRBJ1-4, with TRBD1 matching over 7 bases. The TCR originated in a man in his fifties with acute or convalescent COVID-19. Sequenced: peripheral blood. The CDR3 DNA reads as TGTGCCACCAGCAGAGATCGCGGCAGAGGGGGCAGTGAAAAACTGTTTTTT. It yields the protein CATSRDRGRGGSEKLFF.